The present TCR beta chain was sequenced within a study of vaccination and CD4 T cells after COVID-19. Study in general: Each participant was administered two doses of a vaccine, which was either BNT162b2 or mRNA-1273.

Specified treatment: approximately nine-day PBMC culture with coronavirus spike peptide pools or control peptides (ViraFEST assay). Study-wide results and limits: SARS-CoV-2-reactive clonotype medians increased from approximately 21 to 40, not significantly.

The Oncomine TCR Beta short-read assay sequenced DNA from cultured CD4+ T cells. TCRdb reprocessed the PCR reads via MiXCR and lists one record per CDR3 protein. The table has some 15,000 distinct CDR3 sequences, about 24% seen once; the top ten hold around 17%. Germline-derived CDR1 and CDR2 are MDHEN and SYDVKM. CDR3 length equals 15 residues. Trimming removed 7 bases at V and 3 bases at J, with 16 bases between. Concerning this clonotype itself: Its specificity is unknown.

J is TRBJ1-5 and V is TRBV28; D uncertain. Material: CD4+ T cells from blood, cultured in vitro, obtained after SARS-CoV-2 vaccination. The source is a human donor who had recovered from COVID-19. The CDR3 loop is CASTLLEEFNQPQHF. The CDR3 DNA reads as TGTGCCAGCACCCTCCTTGAGGAATTCAATCAGCCCCAGCATTTT. Based on the CDR3 plus reference TRBV28 and TRBJ1-5, the full variable domain is DVKVTQSSRYLVKRTGEKVFLECVQDMDHENMFWYRQDPGLGLRLIYFSYDVKMKEKGDIPEGYSVSREKKERFSLILESASTNQTSMYLCASTLLEEFNQPQHFGDGTRLSIL.